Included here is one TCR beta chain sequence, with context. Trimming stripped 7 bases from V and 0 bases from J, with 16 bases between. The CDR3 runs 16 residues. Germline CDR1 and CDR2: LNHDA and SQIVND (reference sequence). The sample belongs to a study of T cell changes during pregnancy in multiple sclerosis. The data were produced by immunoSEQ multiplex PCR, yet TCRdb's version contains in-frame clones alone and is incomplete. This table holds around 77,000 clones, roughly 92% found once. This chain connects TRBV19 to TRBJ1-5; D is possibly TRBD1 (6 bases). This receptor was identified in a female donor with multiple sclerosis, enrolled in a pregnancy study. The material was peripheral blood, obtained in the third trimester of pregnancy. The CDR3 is CASMERDNFSNQPQHF. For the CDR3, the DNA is TGTGCCAGTATGGAGAGGGACAACTTTAGCAATCAGCCCCAGCATTTT.